This TCR beta chain was sequenced during a study of T cell responses to AZD1222 COVID-19 vaccine. The CDR3 contains 13 residues. This clone appeared a single time. Its target is not known. General study results and limits: Unmutated variant regions reportedly attract nearly half of all spike-specific TCRs. Spike-specific TCR breadth and depth were elevated following two AZD1222 doses. Donors in the cohort were predominantly white British and more often female, and clonal diversity was possibly underestimated. CD4 TCRs covered the whole spike, strongest at regions 160-218 and 743-854.

Generated by immunoSEQ multiplex PCR, the TCRdb table keeps only in-frame clones and is missing some. The sample has about 120,000 clones, around nine tenths seen once. The receptor comes from an adult in good health. Sequenced material: peripheral blood, taken on day 0 of AZD1222 vaccination. The gene calls are TRBV21-1 and TRBJ2-1. TRBV21-1 is listed as a pseudogene. The CDR3: CASGECEGNEQFF. The CDR3 DNA is TGTGCCAGCGGGGAATGTGAGGGGAATGAGCAGTTCTTC.